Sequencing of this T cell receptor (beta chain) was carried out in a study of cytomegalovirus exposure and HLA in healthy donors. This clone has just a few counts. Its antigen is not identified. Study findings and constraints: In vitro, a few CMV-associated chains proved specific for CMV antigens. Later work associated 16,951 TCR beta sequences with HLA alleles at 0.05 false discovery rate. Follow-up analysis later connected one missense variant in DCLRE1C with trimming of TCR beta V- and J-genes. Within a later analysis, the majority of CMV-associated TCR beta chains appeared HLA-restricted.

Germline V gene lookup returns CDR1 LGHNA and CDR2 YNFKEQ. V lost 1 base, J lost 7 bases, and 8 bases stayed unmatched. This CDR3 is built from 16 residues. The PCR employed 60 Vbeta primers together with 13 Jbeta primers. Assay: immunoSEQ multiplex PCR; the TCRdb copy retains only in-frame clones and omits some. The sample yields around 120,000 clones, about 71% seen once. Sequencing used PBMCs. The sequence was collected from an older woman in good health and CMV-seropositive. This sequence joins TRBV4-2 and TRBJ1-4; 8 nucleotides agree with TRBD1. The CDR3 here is CASSQAIGQGLEKLFF. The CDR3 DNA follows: TGTGCCAGCAGCCAAGCCATCGGACAGGGCCTTGAAAAACTGTTTTTT.